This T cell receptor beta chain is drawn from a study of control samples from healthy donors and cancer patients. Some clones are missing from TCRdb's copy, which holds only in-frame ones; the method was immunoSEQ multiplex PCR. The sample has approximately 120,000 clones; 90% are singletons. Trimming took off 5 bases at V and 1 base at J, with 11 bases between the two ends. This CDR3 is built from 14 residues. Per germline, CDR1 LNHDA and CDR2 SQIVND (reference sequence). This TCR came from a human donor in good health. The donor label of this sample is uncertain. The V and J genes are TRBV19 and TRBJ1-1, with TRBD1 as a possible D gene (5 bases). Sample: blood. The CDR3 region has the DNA TGTGCCAGTAGTTGGGGGGTAAGGAACACTGAAGCTTTCTTT. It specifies CASSWGVRNTEAFF.